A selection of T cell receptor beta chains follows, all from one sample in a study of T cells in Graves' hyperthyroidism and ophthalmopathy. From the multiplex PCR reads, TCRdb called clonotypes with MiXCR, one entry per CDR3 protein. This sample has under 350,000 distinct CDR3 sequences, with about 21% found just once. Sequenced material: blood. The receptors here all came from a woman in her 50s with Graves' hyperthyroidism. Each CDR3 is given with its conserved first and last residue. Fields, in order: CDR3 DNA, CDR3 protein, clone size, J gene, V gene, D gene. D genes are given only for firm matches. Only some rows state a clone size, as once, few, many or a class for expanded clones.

DNA: TGTGCCAGCAGTTCAAGACTAGCGGGGGGGCATGATGAGCAGTTCTTC
CDR3: CASSSRLAGGHDEQFF
size: many
J: TRBJ2-1
V: TRBV27
D: TRBD2

DNA: TGTGCCAGCAGTTTCATTGGGAGATCCCCGGGGGACGAGCAGTACTTC
CDR3: CASSFIGRSPGDEQYF
size: -
J: TRBJ2-7
V: TRBV12-3/TRBV12-4
D: -

DNA: TGTGCCAGCAGCCCATCCGACGTATTCTCTGGAAACACCATATATTTT
CDR3: CASSPSDVFSGNTIYF
size: many
J: TRBJ1-3
V: TRBV12-3/TRBV12-4
D: -

DNA: TGTGCCAGCAGTGCTCGGCTAGCAGCGAATGAGCAGTTCTTC
CDR3: CASSARLAANEQFF
size: -
J: TRBJ2-1
V: TRBV2
D: -

DNA: TGTGCCAGCAGTTCCTGGGATGAAGGAAACTATGGCTACACCTTC
CDR3: CASSSWDEGNYGYTF
size: -
J: TRBJ1-2
V: TRBV12-3/TRBV12-4
D: -

DNA: TGCGCCAGCAGACTGACGGGAGAGAGATCCTACGAGCAGTACTTC
CDR3: CASRLTGERSYEQYF
size: few
J: TRBJ2-7
V: TRBV10-2
D: -

DNA: TGTGCCAGCAGCTCAGGGGGTGGGTCTGGCACAGATACGCAGTATTTT
CDR3: CASSSGGGSGTDTQYF
size: -
J: TRBJ2-3
V: TRBV7-3
D: TRBD1

DNA: TGTGCCAGTACCAGTATGGGTAGCGGGGGCTATGGCTACACCTTC
CDR3: CASTSMGSGGYGYTF
size: -
J: TRBJ1-2
V: TRBV19
D: -

DNA: TGTGCCAGCAGTGAATGGAACGGGAGAACAAACATTCAGTACTTC
CDR3: CASSEWNGRTNIQYF
size: few
J: TRBJ2-4
V: TRBV25-1
D: -

DNA: TGTGCCAGCAGCCGCGGAGGGACAGCGAACTATGGCTACACCTTC
CDR3: CASSRGGTANYGYTF
size: many
J: TRBJ1-2
V: TRBV7-2
D: TRBD1

DNA: TGCAGTGCTAGAGCCCCGGGGGGTACTGGAAACACCATATATTTT
CDR3: CSARAPGGTGNTIYF
size: few
J: TRBJ1-3
V: TRBV20-1
D: -

DNA: TGCGCCAGCAGCTTGATGTCTAGCGGAAACAATGAGCAGTTCTTC
CDR3: CASSLMSSGNNEQFF
size: many
J: TRBJ2-1
V: TRBV5-1
D: TRBD2

DNA: TGCAGCGTTGATGCTAGCGGATCCTTTGATACGCAGTATTTT
CDR3: CSVDASGSFDTQYF
size: many
J: TRBJ2-3
V: TRBV29-1
D: TRBD2

DNA: TGTGCCAGCCGGGAAATACAAGAGACCCAGTACTTC
CDR3: CASREIQETQYF
size: -
J: TRBJ2-5
V: TRBV6-1
D: -

DNA: TGTGCCAGCAGACAAGCCCATGACAGGGTCGGAAGCAATCAGCCCCAGCATTTT
CDR3: CASRQAHDRVGSNQPQHF
size: -
J: TRBJ1-5
V: TRBV6-6
D: TRBD1

DNA: TGTGCCAGCACCCTAGGGGGGATTGGCAATCAGCCCCAGCATTTT
CDR3: CASTLGGIGNQPQHF
size: few
J: TRBJ1-5
V: TRBV6-1
D: -

DNA: TGTGCCAGCAGTAGAATTATTTTGAACAACGGCTACACCTTC
CDR3: CASSRIILNNGYTF
size: -
J: TRBJ1-2
V: TRBV12-3/TRBV12-4
D: -

DNA: TGTGCCAGCAGTTACTCGAGGGCAGGCGTCGGGGAGCTGTTTTTT
CDR3: CASSYSRAGVGELFF
size: -
J: TRBJ2-2
V: TRBV6-5
D: -

DNA: TGTGCCAGCAGTTACATGGGGGAGCAGTACTTC
CDR3: CASSYMGEQYF
size: -
J: TRBJ2-7
V: TRBV6-6
D: -

DNA: TGTGCCAGCAGTGATCGCGGACTAGCTGGATACAATGAGCAGTTCTTC
CDR3: CASSDRGLAGYNEQFF
size: once
J: TRBJ2-1
V: TRBV6-1
D: TRBD2

DNA: TGTGCCAGCAGGACAGGGGGTGATAGGTATGGCTACACCTTC
CDR3: CASRTGGDRYGYTF
size: few
J: TRBJ1-2
V: TRBV27
D: TRBD1

DNA: TGTGCCAGCATGGGGGACAGCTACTATGGCTACACCTTC
CDR3: CASMGDSYYGYTF
size: many
J: TRBJ1-2
V: TRBV2
D: TRBD1

DNA: TGTGCCAGCAGCCCCGGACTAGCGGGAGGGCCTCAAGATACGCAGTATTTT
CDR3: CASSPGLAGGPQDTQYF
size: many
J: TRBJ2-3
V: TRBV27
D: TRBD2

DNA: TGTGCCAGCAGCTCACGTAGGGGCGCCCACGAAAGCTCCTACAATGAGCAGTTCTTC
CDR3: CASSSRRGAHESSYNEQFF
size: many
J: TRBJ2-1
V: TRBV7-2
D: -

DNA: TGTGCCAGCAGCCACGCCGGGACAGGGGGTTATTCACCCCTCCACTTT
CDR3: CASSHAGTGGYSPLHF
size: -
J: TRBJ1-6
V: TRBV7-9
D: TRBD1

DNA: TGTGCCAGCAGCGGACAGCCTTATCAGCCCCAGCATTTT
CDR3: CASSGQPYQPQHF
size: -
J: TRBJ1-5
V: TRBV25-1
D: -

DNA: TGTGCCACCAGCAAACCAAATACAGTCAACACTGAAGCTTTCTTT
CDR3: CATSKPNTVNTEAFF
size: many
J: TRBJ1-1
V: TRBV15
D: -

DNA: TGTGCCAGCAGTTACTCGTACTATGGGGATACGCAGTATTTT
CDR3: CASSYSYYGDTQYF
size: -
J: TRBJ2-3
V: TRBV6-5
D: -

DNA: TGTGCCAGCAGTCTTTCGACAGGCGGTCGAGCTTTCTTT
CDR3: CASSLSTGGRAFF
size: many
J: TRBJ1-1
V: TRBV12-3/TRBV12-4
D: -

DNA: TGTGCCAGCAGCTTGAAGGTTAACTATGGCTACACCTTC
CDR3: CASSLKVNYGYTF
size: many
J: TRBJ1-2
V: TRBV7-8
D: -

DNA: TGTGCCTCCAAGGGAGCGGGAGGCACCGGGGAGCTGTTTTTT
CDR3: CASKGAGGTGELFF
size: many
J: TRBJ2-2
V: TRBV6-1
D: TRBD2

DNA: TGTGCCAGCAGTCAACCGGGGCTCTCGGGAACTGAAGCTTTCTTT
CDR3: CASSQPGLSGTEAFF
size: many
J: TRBJ1-1
V: TRBV28
D: -

DNA: TGTGCCAGCACCCGGCCGGGCAGGTGGGGCGAGCAGTACTTC
CDR3: CASTRPGRWGEQYF
size: many
J: TRBJ2-7
V: TRBV5-8
D: -

DNA: TGTGCCAGCAGAGGGACAGCGACCAATGAGCAGTTCTTC
CDR3: CASRGTATNEQFF
size: many
J: TRBJ2-1
V: TRBV27
D: TRBD1

DNA: TGTGCCAGCAGCCAGGGACAGGGTAAAGAAAAACTGTTTTTT
CDR3: CASSQGQGKEKLFF
size: few
J: TRBJ1-4
V: TRBV9
D: TRBD1

DNA: TGTGCCAGCAGTTTTAGGGTTAGGGGCTATGGCTACACCTTC
CDR3: CASSFRVRGYGYTF
size: -
J: TRBJ1-2
V: TRBV12-3/TRBV12-4
D: -

DNA: TGCGCCAGCAGCCAAACGCCGGCGGGCTACGAGCAGTACTTC
CDR3: CASSQTPAGYEQYF
size: many
J: TRBJ2-7
V: TRBV4-1
D: -

DNA: TGTGCCAGCAGCGCCCGGACAGGGAAGTATAATTCACCCCTCCACTTT
CDR3: CASSARTGKYNSPLHF
size: -
J: TRBJ1-6
V: TRBV9
D: TRBD1

DNA: TGTGCCAGCAGTTTACTTGGGAAGCAGCCCCAGCATTTT
CDR3: CASSLLGKQPQHF
size: -
J: TRBJ1-5
V: TRBV12-3/TRBV12-4
D: -

DNA: TGTGCCAGCAGCCCTCAGAACCCTACGGGTGAGCAGTACTTC
CDR3: CASSPQNPTGEQYF
size: few
J: TRBJ2-7
V: TRBV5-4
D: -

DNA: TGTGCCAGCAGTTTGGTTCCCTCAACTGAAGCTTTCTTT
CDR3: CASSLVPSTEAFF
size: -
J: TRBJ1-1
V: TRBV27
D: -

DNA: TGTGCCAGCAGCCCAAGCCCGGGAGGGCGGAGCTCCTACAATGAGCAGTTCTTC
CDR3: CASSPSPGGRSSYNEQFF
size: many
J: TRBJ2-1
V: TRBV28
D: TRBD2

DNA: TGTGCCAGCAGCTACCCACAAAGATTGGCTGAAGCTTTCTTT
CDR3: CASSYPQRLAEAFF
size: many
J: TRBJ1-1
V: TRBV5-5
D: -

DNA: TGTGCCAGCAGTGAAGCGCTTCGAGGGGGCCCGTTCTTC
CDR3: CASSEALRGGPFF
size: -
J: TRBJ2-1
V: TRBV6-1
D: TRBD1

DNA: TGTGCCAGCAGCGACGACAGCACAGATACGCAGTATTTT
CDR3: CASSDDSTDTQYF
size: -
J: TRBJ2-3
V: TRBV7-9
D: -

DNA: TGCAGTGCTAGGGGGACTAGAGACTACAATGAGCAGTTCTTC
CDR3: CSARGTRDYNEQFF
size: -
J: TRBJ2-1
V: TRBV20-1
D: TRBD2

DNA: TGCAGTGTGACGGCAAACTATGGCTACACCTTC
CDR3: CSVTANYGYTF
size: -
J: TRBJ1-2
V: TRBV20-1
D: -

DNA: TGCAGTGCAAAGACAGAGCTCGCTAATTCACCCCTCCACTTT
CDR3: CSAKTELANSPLHF
size: -
J: TRBJ1-6
V: TRBV20-1
D: -

DNA: TGCGCCAGCAGCTTGGTCCTGCACACCGGGGAGCCGTTTTTT
CDR3: CASSLVLHTGEPFF
size: -
J: TRBJ2-2
V: TRBV5-1
D: -

DNA: TGCAGCGTTCTCTGGTTGACTGAAGCTTTCTTT
CDR3: CSVLWLTEAFF
size: -
J: TRBJ1-1
V: TRBV29-1
D: -

DNA: TGTGCCAGCAGTCAACTAGCGGGAGGGCGTTTTGAGCAGTTCTTC
CDR3: CASSQLAGGRFEQFF
size: -
J: TRBJ2-1
V: TRBV6-1
D: TRBD2

DNA: TGTGCCAGCAGTCTCGGGTGGGTGGGGGCCTACGAGCAGTACTTC
CDR3: CASSLGWVGAYEQYF
size: few
J: TRBJ2-7
V: TRBV5-5
D: -

DNA: TGTGCCAGCAGTTTATTGGCCAGTAGCAATCAGCCCCAGCATTTT
CDR3: CASSLLASSNQPQHF
size: few
J: TRBJ1-5
V: TRBV28
D: -

DNA: TGTGCCAGCAGCTCAGGGGGGGTGAACACTGAAGCTTTCTTT
CDR3: CASSSGGVNTEAFF
size: many
J: TRBJ1-1
V: TRBV28
D: TRBD1

DNA: TGCAGTGCTGCTAGCGGGCGCTCCTACGAGCAGTACTTC
CDR3: CSAASGRSYEQYF
size: many
J: TRBJ2-7
V: TRBV20-1
D: TRBD2

DNA: TGTGCCACCATAACAGGGGGCGGAGGTGCTTTCTTT
CDR3: CATITGGGGAFF
size: -
J: TRBJ1-1
V: TRBV28
D: TRBD1

DNA: TGTGCCAGCAGCTTAGGTGGTAATATTGAGACCCAGTACTTC
CDR3: CASSLGGNIETQYF
size: -
J: TRBJ2-5
V: TRBV7-2
D: -

DNA: TGTGCCAGCCGCGTCACACAGAACACCGGGGAGCTGTTTTTT
CDR3: CASRVTQNTGELFF
size: many
J: TRBJ2-2
V: TRBV11-2
D: -